The entry below gives a single TCR beta chain sequence along with its context. The data belong to a study of shared clonotypes between healthy human individuals. As for the study in general: Aged between 18 and 49, the donors were a couple of women and three men.

CD45RO negativity and positive selection for CCR7 defined naive CD8 cells, a population that excluded terminally differentiated effector memory CD45RA+ cells. Repertoires were generated with immunoSEQ multiplex PCR, while TCRdb's copy carries only in-frame clones and drops some. The table lists about 2 million clones, just under 95% of them singletons. The CDR3 has 13 residues. The ends lost 5 bases at V and 7 bases at J; junction bases unmatched: 6. Germline assignment: CDR1 SGDLS and CDR2 YYNGEE. This TCR was recovered from a man younger than 35 in good health. Sequenced material: naive CD8+ T cells sorted from blood. V and J are TRBV9 and TRBJ1-2, with 9 nucleotides matching TRBD1. Here the CDR3 DNA reads TGTGCCAGCAGTTCACAGGGGGCTGGTGGCTACACCTTC. This gives the protein CASSSQGAGGYTF. The whole variable domain, remainder taken from reference TRBV9 and TRBJ1-2, is DSGVTQTPKHLITATGQRVTLRCSPRSGDLSVYWYQQSLDQGLQFLIQYYNGEERAKGNILERFSAQQFPDLHSELNLSSLELGDSALYFCASSSQGAGGYTFGSGTRLTVV.